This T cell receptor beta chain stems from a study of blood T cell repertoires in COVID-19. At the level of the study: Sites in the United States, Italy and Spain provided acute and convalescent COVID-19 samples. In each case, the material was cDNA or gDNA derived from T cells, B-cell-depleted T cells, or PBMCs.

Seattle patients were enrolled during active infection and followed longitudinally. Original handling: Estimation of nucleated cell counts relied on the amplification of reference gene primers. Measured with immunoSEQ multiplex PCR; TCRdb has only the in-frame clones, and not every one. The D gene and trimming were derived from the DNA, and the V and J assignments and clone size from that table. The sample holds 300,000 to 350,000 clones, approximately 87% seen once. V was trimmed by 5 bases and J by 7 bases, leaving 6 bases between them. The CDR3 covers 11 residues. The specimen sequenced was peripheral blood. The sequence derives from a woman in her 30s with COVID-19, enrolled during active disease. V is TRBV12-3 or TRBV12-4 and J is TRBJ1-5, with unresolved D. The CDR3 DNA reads TGTGCCAGCAGTGTGTCGCAGCCCCAGCATTTT. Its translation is CASSVSQPQHF.